This paragraph reports one T cell receptor beta chain. The ends lost 8 bases at V and 4 bases at J; junction bases unmatched: 7. The CDR3 length is 14 residues. Germline CDR1 reads SGHNT; CDR2 reads YENEEA. These data are taken from a study of T cell responses to AZD1222 COVID-19 vaccine. Looking at the study overall: Both about-4-week and about-12-week second-dose recipients were combined.

Data came from immunoSEQ multiplex PCR; TCRdb stores just in-frame clones and leaves some out. The data contain around 77,000 clones, around 86% of them singletons. Sequenced here: peripheral blood, sampled on day 0 of AZD1222 vaccination. V is TRBV11-3 and J is TRBJ2-2; 7 bases line up with TRBD2. This TCR came from an adult in good health. CDR3 region: CASGEGTATGELFF. The CDR3 DNA reads TGTGCCAGCGGGGAGGGGACGGCCACCGGGGAGCTGTTTTTT.